This TCR beta chain emerged from a study of blood T cell repertoires in COVID-19. In the study overall: The cDNA or gDNA used as material had been derived from T cells, B-cell-depleted T cells, or PBMCs.

The study recruited people aged 18 to 89 years across approximately 23 US areas. Clinical history as reported by participants underpinned cohort assignment. Sequencing used immunoSEQ multiplex PCR; TCRdb keeps in-frame clones, though not all of them. The data hold approximately 290,000 clones, with 75% to 95% observed a single time. Germline CDR1 and CDR2: SGHAT and FQNNGV. This CDR3 contains 16 residues. V was shortened by 4 bases and J by 6 bases, with 20 bases between the two germline ends. This clone was detected only a few times. Material for sequencing was PBMCs or T cells enriched from blood (not recorded which). The rearrangement links TRBV11-2 to TRBJ2-3; possible D gene TRBD1, 6 bases. The origin of this receptor is a woman aged 25 to 39 who had recovered from COVID-19. The CDR3 sequence is CASSSKPRGAMDTQYF. CDR3 nucleotide sequence: TGTGCCAGCAGCTCGAAGCCCAGGGGAGCAATGGATACGCAGTATTTT.